The next 30 T cell receptor beta chains were all read from a single sample in a study of cytotoxic CD8 clonotypes in ibrutinib-treated CLL. Generated by immunoSEQ multiplex PCR, the TCRdb table keeps only in-frame clones and is missing some. This table has some 200,000 clones, about 72% appearing once. The sequences come from PBMCs, collected after 24 months of ibrutinib treatment. The receptors derive from a human donor with chronic lymphocytic leukemia.

The chain couples TRBV27 to TRBJ2-3, with D possibly being TRBD1 (5 bases). Germline V gene data show CDR1 as MNHEY and CDR2 as SMNVEV (reference sequence). CDR3 size: 16 residues. Trimming pared 0 bases from V and 3 bases from J, leaving 13 bases between. In nucleotides, the CDR3 is TGTGCCAGCAGTTTATCGAGACAGACCCTGACAGATACGCAGTATTTT. It is translated as CASSLSRQTLTDTQYF.

This clone was detected a few times. The chain joins TRBV7-2 to TRBJ2-3; 10 nucleotides align to TRBD1. J lost 6 bases, V lost 2 bases, and 5 bases had no gene match. This CDR3 contains 15 residues. Germline V gene data show CDR1 as SGHTA and CDR2 as FQGNSA. CDR3 in amino acids: CASSLRQGAADTQYF. As DNA, the CDR3 is TGTGCCAGCAGCTTACGACAGGGGGCGGCGGATACGCAGTATTTT. Variable domain in full (rest from reference TRBV7-2 and TRBJ2-3): GAGVSQSPSNKVTEKGKDVELRCDPISGHTALYWYRQSLGQGLEFLIYFQGNSAPDKSGLPSDRFSAERTGGSVSTLTIQRTQQEDSAVYLCASSLRQGAADTQYFGPGTRLTVL.

The rearrangement uses TRBV6-1 and TRBJ2-5; TRBD1 agrees at 7 bases. The CDR3 length is 14 residues. The germline CDR1 and CDR2 sequences are MNHNS and SASEGT. The V segment lost 4 bases and the J segment 2 bases; nucleotides outside the gene matches: 4. The CDR3: CASSGQGIQETQYF. In DNA form, the CDR3 reads TGTGCCAGCAGTGGACAGGGTATACAAGAGACCCAGTACTTC.

This clone has only a few counts. The chain couples TRBV27 to TRBJ2-7; D gene ambiguous. This CDR3 has 12 residues. Germline lookup yields CDR1 MNHEY and CDR2 SMNVEV (reference sequence). V shed 5 bases and J shed 5 bases, with 10 bases lying between them. CDR3 sequence reads: CASSPNRNEQYF. CDR3 DNA: TGTGCCAGCAGTCCCAATAGGAACGAGCAGTACTTC.

The chain is built from TRBV5-6 and TRBJ2-1; D uncertain. V was shortened by 3 bases and J by 0 bases, with 10 bases between the two germline ends. Germline CDR1 reads SGHDT; CDR2 reads YYEEEE. This CDR3 comprises 15 residues. CDR3: CASSSEFNSYNEQFF. CDR3 nucleotide sequence: TGTGCCAGCAGCTCGGAGTTTAACTCCTACAATGAGCAGTTCTTC. Using reference TRBV5-6 and TRBJ2-1 for the parts outside the CDR3, the full variable domain is DAGVTQSPTHLIKTRGQQVTLRCSPKSGHDTVSWYQQALGQGPQFIFQYYEEEERQRGNFPDRFSGHQFPNYSSELNVNALLLGDSALYLCASSSEFNSYNEQFFGPGTRLTVL.

The chain is built from TRBV4-3 and TRBJ2-7, with 15 bases fitting TRBD2. This CDR3 has 16 amino acids. V trimming: 0 bases; J trimming: 3 bases; junction bases outside the gene matches: 0. Germline lookup yields CDR1 LGHNA and CDR2 YSLEER. The CDR3 loop reads CASSQEGLAGGYEQYF. The CDR3 nucleotides read TGCGCCAGCAGCCAAGAGGGACTAGCGGGAGGCTACGAGCAGTACTTC.

The chain recombines TRBV5-6 with TRBJ1-2; D perhaps matches TRBD1 (6 bases). V was clipped by 4 bases and J by 1 base, with 17 bases between them. The CDR3 runs to 16 residues. Germline lookup yields CDR1 SGHDT and CDR2 YYEEEE. The CDR3 loop reads CASSQTPRGFNYGYTF. CDR3 DNA sequence: TGTGCCAGCAGCCAAACACCAAGGGGGTTTAACTATGGCTACACCTTC.

The CDR3 nucleotides read TGTGCCAGCAGTGTTTGGTCAGGGGTTAATGAAAAACTGTTTTTT. Its translation: CASSVWSGVNEKLFF. The chain links TRBV2 to TRBJ1-4; D perhaps matches TRBD1 (6 bases). The CDR3 sequence is 15 residues long. CDR1 is SNHLY and CDR2 is FYNNEI in the germline V gene. The V end lost 4 bases, the J end lost 4 bases, and 13 bases lay between the germline ends.

This sequence joins TRBV18 and TRBJ2-3; D is undetermined. CDR1 and CDR2 from the germline V gene are KGHSH and LQKENI. Between the trimmed V and J ends, which lost 5 bases and 6 bases, there was a span of 6 bases. This CDR3 contains 11 residues. In nucleotides, the CDR3 is TGTGCCAGCTCAATGTCCGATACGCAGTATTTT. This translates into CASSMSDTQYF.

The V gene is TRBV28, the J gene TRBJ2-7; 11 nucleotides agree with TRBD2. The CDR3 consists of 15 residues. J gave up 2 bases and V 7 bases, and 7 bases lay outside the gene matches. Germline loops: CDR1 MDHEN, CDR2 SYDVKM. CDR3 sequence (DNA): TGTGCCAGCACCCTAACTAGCGGGAGACCCTACGAGCAGTACTTC. Its translation is CASTLTSGRPYEQYF.

The rearrangement joins TRBV21-1 to TRBJ1-2. TRBV21-1 is assigned pseudogene status. This CDR3 spans 16 amino acids. CDR3 loop: CASSKWRAPTPSGYTF. The CDR3 DNA sequence: TGTGCCAGCAGCAAATGGAGGGCTCCTACCCCCTCCGGCTACACCTTC.

This clone has a handful of counts. The CDR3 reads CASSAGGQGHEQYF. CDR3 DNA: TGTGCCAGCAGCGCCGGAGGACAGGGGCACGAGCAGTACTTC. The chain couples TRBV7-3 to TRBJ2-7, with 9 bases aligning to TRBD1. Per the germline V gene, CDR1 is SGHTA and CDR2 is FQGTGA. This CDR3 contains 14 residues. Losses at the gene ends were 5 bases for V and 5 bases for J; bases not matched to a gene: 7.

For the CDR3, the DNA is TGCAGTGAGAGCGGGAGGGCCGATGAGCAGTTCTTC. Translation: CSESGRADEQFF. This chain joins TRBV29-1 and TRBJ2-1; 10 bases match TRBD2. CDR1 and CDR2 from the germline V gene are SQVTM and ANQGSEA. The CDR3 covers 12 residues.

In this sample, this clone turned up a few times. The chain carries TRBV18 and TRBJ2-1, with no clear D. This CDR3 is 15 amino acids long. Trimming shortened V by 4 bases and J by 0 bases, and 10 bases separated the two germline ends. Germline lookup yields CDR1 KGHSH and CDR2 LQKENI. As DNA, the CDR3 is TGTGCCAGCTCACGCGGAGAGAGCTCCTACAATGAGCAGTTCTTC. This sequence encodes CASSRGESSYNEQFF.

This clone was seen only once. The chain links TRBV9 to TRBJ2-7; D not resolved. Germline CDR1 is SGDLS and CDR2 is YYNGEE. The CDR3 runs to 12 residues. V gave up 3 bases and J gave up 0 bases, with 4 bases separating them. CDR3 sequence (DNA): TGTGCCAGCAGCGGAAACTCCTACGAGCAGTACTTC. Translating gives CASSGNSYEQYF.

The chain is built from TRBV7-2 and TRBJ2-3; maybe TRBD2 (6 bases). The V gene's germline CDR1 is SGHTA and CDR2 FQGNSA. The CDR3 spans 14 residues. Deletions cut 5 bases from V and 5 bases from J, with 14 bases between. The CDR3 sequence: CASSINSGGDTQYF. The CDR3 DNA reads as TGTGCCAGCAGCATTAACTCCGGGGGAGATACGCAGTATTTT. The variable domain in full, with the rest retrieved from reference TRBV7-2 and TRBJ2-3, is GAGVSQSPSNKVTEKGKDVELRCDPISGHTALYWYRQSLGQGLEFLIYFQGNSAPDKSGLPSDRFSAERTGGSVSTLTIQRTQQEDSAVYLCASSINSGGDTQYFGPGTRLTVL.

The chain links TRBV4-1 to TRBJ2-7; D not resolved. CDR3 length equals 13 residues. Trimming stripped 4 bases from V and 5 bases from J, with 12 bases between. Germline assignment: CDR1 MGHRA and CDR2 YSYEKL. The CDR3: CASSPYQSDEQYF. CDR3 DNA sequence: TGCGCCAGCAGCCCCTACCAGTCGGACGAGCAGTACTTC.

This clone showed up just a few times. This chain connects TRBV27 to TRBJ2-7; 8 nucleotides agree with TRBD2. CDR3 length: 13 residues. The germline gives CDR1 MNHEY, CDR2 SMNVEV (reference sequence). Unmatched junction bases numbered 7, after V lost 9 bases and J lost 3 bases. The CDR3 is CASRWSGSYEQYF. The CDR3 DNA reads as TGTGCCAGTCGGTGGAGCGGGAGCTACGAGCAGTACTTC.

The V and J genes are TRBV4-1 and TRBJ2-1; D gene ambiguous. The CDR3 runs 16 residues. V was trimmed by 6 bases and J by 0 bases, leaving 15 bases between them. The germline V gene encodes CDR1 MGHRA and CDR2 YSYEKL. The CDR3 here is CASSRVGRSSYNEQFF. The DNA for the CDR3 is TGCGCCAGCAGTCGCGTCGGGCGCAGCTCCTACAATGAGCAGTTCTTC.

Note on this clone: Germline is not matched at one junction end, which may reflect a read error. This chain uses TRBV7-7 with TRBJ2-1; D gene ambiguous. Looked up from germline, CDR1 is SSHAT and CDR2 is FNYEAQ (reference sequence). The CDR3 is 13 residues long. CDR3 in DNA: TGTGCTAGCAGCCAGGTGGCGAGCAATGAGCAGTTCTTC. Amino acid sequence: CASSQVASNEQFF.

This clone was seen a few times. The chain uses TRBV15 and TRBJ2-3; a weak D match, TRBD1 (5 bases). V lost 2 bases and J 4 bases, leaving 10 bases between the germline ends. This CDR3 has 14 amino acids. Germline CDR1 reads LNHNV; CDR2 reads YYDKDF (reference sequence). The CDR3 region is CATSRTTAADTQYF. CDR3 in DNA: TGTGCCACCAGCAGAACGACAGCTGCAGATACGCAGTATTTT. Full variable domain (rest looked up from reference TRBV15 and TRBJ2-3): DAMVIQNPRYQVTQFGKPVTLSCSQTLNHNVMYWYQQKSSQAPKLLFHYYDKDFNNEADTPDNFQSRRPNTSFCFLDIRSPGLGDTAMYLCATSRTTAADTQYFGPGTRLTVL.

V is TRBV7-8 and J is TRBJ1-3; D is undetermined. Germline V CDR1 and CDR2: SGHVS, FQNEAQ. Trimming took 2 bases from V and 2 from J, leaving 13 bases between them. This CDR3 has 16 residues. In DNA form, the CDR3 reads TGTGCCAGCAGCTTAAGACGGACCGTACCTGGAAACACCATATATTTT. Translation: CASSLRRTVPGNTIYF.

The gene calls are TRBV5-1 and TRBJ2-1; no firm D call. Trimming left V 0 bases short and J 0 bases short, with 4 bases between. In germline, CDR1 is SGHRS, CDR2 YFSETQ. The CDR3 sequence is 14 residues long. The CDR3 here is CASSLGSSYNEQFF. CDR3 in DNA: TGCGCCAGCAGCTTGGGGAGCTCCTACAATGAGCAGTTCTTC.

The genes are TRBV5-1 and TRBJ2-1; 7 bases match TRBD2. Unmatched junction bases numbered 13, after V lost 4 bases and J lost 6 bases. The CDR3 is 16 residues long. Germline V lookup: CDR1 SGHRS, CDR2 YFSETQ. Written as DNA, the CDR3 is TGCGCCAGCAGCACCTCCGAGGGGAGGGCCGGCAATGAGCAGTTCTTC. As protein: CASSTSEGRAGNEQFF.

The chain is built from TRBV30 and TRBJ2-6; the D is unclear. The CDR3 length is 14 residues. The V gene's germline CDR1 is GTSNPN and CDR2 SVGIG (reference sequence). V shed 2 bases and J shed 4 bases, with 9 bases lying between them. CDR3 protein: CAWSKGFGANVLTF. The CDR3 DNA sequence: TGTGCCTGGAGTAAAGGGTTCGGGGCCAACGTCCTGACTTTC.

The rearrangement uses TRBV7-9 and TRBJ2-7; 16 bases align to TRBD2. The CDR3 spans 19 residues. Germline V gene lookup returns CDR1 SEHNR and CDR2 FQNEAQ (reference sequence). Losses at the gene ends were 5 bases for V and 0 bases for J; bases not matched to a gene: 10. The CDR3 nucleotides read TGTGCCAGCAGCCCTTTGGGACTAGCGGGAGGGCAGAGCTCCTACGAGCAGTACTTC. Residues: CASSPLGLAGGQSSYEQYF. The variable domain in full, with the rest retrieved from reference TRBV7-9 and TRBJ2-7, is DTGVSQNPRHKITKRGQNVTFRCDPISEHNRLYWYRQTLGQGPEFLTYFQNEAQLEKSRLLSDRFSAERPKGSFSTLEIQRTEQGDSAMYLCASSPLGLAGGQSSYEQYFGPGTRLTVT.

The chain carries TRBV30 and TRBJ2-7; D perhaps matches TRBD1 (6 bases). V was pared by 2 bases and J by 6 bases, with 23 bases between. Germline CDR1 reads GTSNPN; CDR2 reads SVGIG (reference sequence). The CDR3 sequence is 16 residues long. The CDR3 reads CAWSTISGQGQFEQYF. The DNA of the CDR3 is TGTGCCTGGAGTACCATATCCGGGCAGGGACAATTCGAGCAGTACTTC.

This clone was observed a few times. J is TRBJ1-5 and V is TRBV27, with D perhaps matching TRBD1 (5 bases). The CDR3 runs to 14 residues. The ends were cut back, 1 base at V and 2 bases at J, with 6 bases in the middle. CDR1 and CDR2 from the germline V gene are MNHEY and SMNVEV (reference sequence). The chain's CDR3 is CASSLLQGNQPQHF. CDR3 sequence (DNA): TGTGCCAGCAGTTTATTACAGGGCAATCAGCCCCAGCATTTT.

This chain links TRBV19 with TRBJ1-1; 7 nucleotides align to TRBD1. The CDR3 contains 15 residues. After removal of 6 bases from V and 0 bases from J, the junction contained 7 bases not matched to a gene. Germline V gene sequence: CDR1 LNHDA, CDR2 SQIVND (reference sequence). The CDR3 loop is CASSAPGQMNTEAFF. The DNA for the CDR3 is TGTGCCAGTAGCGCCCCGGGACAGATGAACACTGAAGCTTTCTTT.

V usage is TRBV10-3 and J usage is TRBJ2-7; D unresolved. The CDR3 has 16 amino acids. Trimming cost V 8 bases and J 6 bases, with 26 bases left between them. The V gene's germline CDR1 is ENHRY and CDR2 SYGVKD. The CDR3 DNA is TGTGCCATCCAAGCCAAAGCGAGTTACACCTACGTCGAGCAGTACTTC. Translating gives CAIQAKASYTYVEQYF.